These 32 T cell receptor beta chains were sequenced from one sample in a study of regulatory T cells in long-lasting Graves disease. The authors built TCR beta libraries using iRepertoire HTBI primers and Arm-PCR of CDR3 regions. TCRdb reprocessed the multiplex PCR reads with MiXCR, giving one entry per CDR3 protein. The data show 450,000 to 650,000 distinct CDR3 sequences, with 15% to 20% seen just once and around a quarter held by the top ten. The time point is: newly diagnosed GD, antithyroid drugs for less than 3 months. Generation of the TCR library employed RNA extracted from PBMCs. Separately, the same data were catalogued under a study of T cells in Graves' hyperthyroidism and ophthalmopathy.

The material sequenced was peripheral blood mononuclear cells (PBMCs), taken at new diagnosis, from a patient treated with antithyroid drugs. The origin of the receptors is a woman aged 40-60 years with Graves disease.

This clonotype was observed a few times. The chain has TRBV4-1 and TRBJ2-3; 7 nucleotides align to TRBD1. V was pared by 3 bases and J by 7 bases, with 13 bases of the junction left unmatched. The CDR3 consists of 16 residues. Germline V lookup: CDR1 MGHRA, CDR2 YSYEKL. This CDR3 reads CASSQGDMSGGYTQYF. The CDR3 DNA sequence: TGCGCCAGCAGCCAGGGGGACATGTCAGGGGGATATACGCAGTATTTT.

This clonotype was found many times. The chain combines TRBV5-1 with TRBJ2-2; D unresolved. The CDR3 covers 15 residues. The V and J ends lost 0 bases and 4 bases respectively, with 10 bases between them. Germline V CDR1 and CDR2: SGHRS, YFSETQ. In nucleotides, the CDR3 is TGCGCCAGCAGCTTGGCCGCGGCAGGCACCGGGGAGCTGTTTTTT. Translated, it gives CASSLAAAGTGELFF.

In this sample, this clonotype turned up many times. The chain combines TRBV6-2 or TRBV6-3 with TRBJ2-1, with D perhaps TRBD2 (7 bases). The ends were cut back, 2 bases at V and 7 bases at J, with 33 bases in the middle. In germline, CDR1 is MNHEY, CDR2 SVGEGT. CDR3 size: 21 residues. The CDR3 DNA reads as TGTGCCAGCAGTTACCCAGACTGGGGGGGCGTCTCATCGAGCAATAGGAATGAGCAGTTCTTC. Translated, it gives CASSYPDWGGVSSSNRNEQFF.

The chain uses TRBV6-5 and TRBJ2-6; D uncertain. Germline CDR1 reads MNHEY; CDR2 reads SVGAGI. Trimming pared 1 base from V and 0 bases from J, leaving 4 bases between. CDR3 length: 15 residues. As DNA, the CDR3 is TGTGCCAGCAGTTACTGGCGCTCTGGGGCCAACGTCCTGACTTTC. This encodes CASSYWRSGANVLTF.

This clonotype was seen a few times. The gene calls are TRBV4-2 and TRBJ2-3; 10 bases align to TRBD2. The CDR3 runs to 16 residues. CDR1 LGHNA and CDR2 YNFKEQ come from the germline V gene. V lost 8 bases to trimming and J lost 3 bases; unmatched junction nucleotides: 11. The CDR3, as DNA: TGTGCCAGCTCTGGTCTAGCGGGGGCCCTAACAGATACGCAGTATTTT. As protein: CASSGLAGALTDTQYF.

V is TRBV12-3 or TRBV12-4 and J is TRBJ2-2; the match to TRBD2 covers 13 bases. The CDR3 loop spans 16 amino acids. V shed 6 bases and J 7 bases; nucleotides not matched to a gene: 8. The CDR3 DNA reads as TGTGCCAGCAGCCCTACTAGCGGGGGGGCAAACGGGGAGCTGTTTTTT. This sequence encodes CASSPTSGGANGELFF.

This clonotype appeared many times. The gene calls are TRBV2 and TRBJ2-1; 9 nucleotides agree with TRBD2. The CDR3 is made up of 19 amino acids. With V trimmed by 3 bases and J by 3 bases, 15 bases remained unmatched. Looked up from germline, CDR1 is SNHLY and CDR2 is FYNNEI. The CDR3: CASSDAAGGQIKFYNEQFF. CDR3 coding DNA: TGTGCCAGCAGTGATGCGGCGGGGGGGCAGATTAAGTTCTACAATGAGCAGTTCTTC.

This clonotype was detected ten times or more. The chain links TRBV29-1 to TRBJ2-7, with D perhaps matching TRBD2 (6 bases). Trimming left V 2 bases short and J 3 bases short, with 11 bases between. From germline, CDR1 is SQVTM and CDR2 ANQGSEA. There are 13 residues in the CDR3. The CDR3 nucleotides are TGCAGCGTTGAATGGGGGGAAAACTACGAGCAGTACTTC. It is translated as CSVEWGENYEQYF.

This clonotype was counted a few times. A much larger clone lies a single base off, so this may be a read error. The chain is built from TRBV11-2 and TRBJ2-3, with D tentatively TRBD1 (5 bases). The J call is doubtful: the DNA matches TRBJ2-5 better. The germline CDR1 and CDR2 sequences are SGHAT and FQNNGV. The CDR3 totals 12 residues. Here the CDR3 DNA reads TGTGCCTGCAGCTTAAACAGGGAGACCCAGTACTTC. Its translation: CACSLNRETQYF.

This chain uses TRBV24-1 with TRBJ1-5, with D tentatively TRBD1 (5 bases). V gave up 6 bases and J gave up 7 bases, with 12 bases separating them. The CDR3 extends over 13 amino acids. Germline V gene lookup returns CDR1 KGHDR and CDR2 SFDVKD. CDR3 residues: CATSPGRYQPQHF. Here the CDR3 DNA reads TGTGCCACCAGTCCAGGGAGGTACCAGCCCCAGCATTTT.

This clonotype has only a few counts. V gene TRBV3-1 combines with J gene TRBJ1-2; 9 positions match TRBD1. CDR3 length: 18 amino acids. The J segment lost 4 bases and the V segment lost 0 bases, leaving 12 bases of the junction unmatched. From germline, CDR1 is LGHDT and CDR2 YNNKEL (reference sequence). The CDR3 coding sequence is TGTGCCAGCAGCCAAGATAGTGGAGGACAGGGGCACTCCTATGGCTACACCTTC. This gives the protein CASSQDSGGQGHSYGYTF.

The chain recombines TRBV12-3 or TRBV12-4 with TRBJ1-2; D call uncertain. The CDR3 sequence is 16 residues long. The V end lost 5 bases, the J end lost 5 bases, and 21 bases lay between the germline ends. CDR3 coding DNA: TGTGCCAGCAGTCCCGGATCCTCCAGTCCCCCTTATGGCTACACCTTC. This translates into CASSPGSSSPPYGYTF.

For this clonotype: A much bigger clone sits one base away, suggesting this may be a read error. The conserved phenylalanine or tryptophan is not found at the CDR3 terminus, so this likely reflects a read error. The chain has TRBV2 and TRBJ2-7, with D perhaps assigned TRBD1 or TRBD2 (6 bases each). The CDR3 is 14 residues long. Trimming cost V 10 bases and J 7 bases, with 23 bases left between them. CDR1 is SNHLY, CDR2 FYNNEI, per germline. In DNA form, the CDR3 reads TGTGCCACCCGGACCCGGGACACAGGAGGGGAGCAGTACCTC. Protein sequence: CATRTRDTGGEQYL.

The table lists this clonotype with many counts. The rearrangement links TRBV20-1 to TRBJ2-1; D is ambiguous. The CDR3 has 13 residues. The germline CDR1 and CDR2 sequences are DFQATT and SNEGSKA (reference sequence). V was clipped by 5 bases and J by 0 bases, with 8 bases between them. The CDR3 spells CSAPQNSYNEQFF. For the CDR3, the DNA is TGCAGTGCTCCCCAAAACTCCTACAATGAGCAGTTCTTC.

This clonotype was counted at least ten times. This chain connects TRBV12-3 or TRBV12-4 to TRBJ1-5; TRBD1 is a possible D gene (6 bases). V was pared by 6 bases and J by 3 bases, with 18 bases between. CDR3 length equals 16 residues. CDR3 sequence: CASSPGSGDYNQPQHF. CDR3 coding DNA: TGTGCCAGCAGCCCCGGGTCAGGGGATTACAATCAGCCCCAGCATTTT.

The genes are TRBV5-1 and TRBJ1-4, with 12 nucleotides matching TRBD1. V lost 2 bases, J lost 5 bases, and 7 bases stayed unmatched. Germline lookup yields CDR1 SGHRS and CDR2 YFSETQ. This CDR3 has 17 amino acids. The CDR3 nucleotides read TGCGCCAGCAGCTTCACCGGGACAGGGGGCTTGAATGAAAAACTGTTTTTT. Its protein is CASSFTGTGGLNEKLFF.

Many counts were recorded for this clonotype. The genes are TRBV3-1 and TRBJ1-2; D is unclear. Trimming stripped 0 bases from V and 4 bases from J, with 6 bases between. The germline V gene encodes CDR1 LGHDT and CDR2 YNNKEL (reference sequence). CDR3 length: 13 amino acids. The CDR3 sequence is CASSQDRSYGYTF. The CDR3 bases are TGTGCCAGCAGCCAAGATCGGTCCTATGGCTACACCTTC.

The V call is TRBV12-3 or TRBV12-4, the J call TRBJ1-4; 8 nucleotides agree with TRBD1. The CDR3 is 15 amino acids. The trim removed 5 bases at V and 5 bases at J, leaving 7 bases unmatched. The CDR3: CASSPRTGRNEKLFF. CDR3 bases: TGTGCCAGCAGTCCCCGGACAGGGAGGAATGAAAAACTGTTTTTT.

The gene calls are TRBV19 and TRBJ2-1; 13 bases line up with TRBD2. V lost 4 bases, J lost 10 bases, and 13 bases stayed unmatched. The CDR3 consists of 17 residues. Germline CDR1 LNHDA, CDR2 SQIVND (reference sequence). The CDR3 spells CASSTPTSGGAPGEQFF. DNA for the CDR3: TGTGCCAGTAGTACCCCCACTAGCGGGGGGGCACCTGGAGAGCAGTTCTTC.

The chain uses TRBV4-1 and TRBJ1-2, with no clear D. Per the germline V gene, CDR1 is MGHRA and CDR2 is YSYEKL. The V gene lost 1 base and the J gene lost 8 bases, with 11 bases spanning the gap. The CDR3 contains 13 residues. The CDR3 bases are TGCGCCAGCAGCCAAGGAAGTACAGTCGGCTACACCTTC. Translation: CASSQGSTVGYTF.

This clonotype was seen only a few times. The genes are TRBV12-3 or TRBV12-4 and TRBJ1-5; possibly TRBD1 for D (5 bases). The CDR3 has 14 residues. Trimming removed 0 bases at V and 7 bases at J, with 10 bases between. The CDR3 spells CASSLALGGQPQHF. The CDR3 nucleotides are TGTGCCAGCAGTTTAGCGCTGGGGGGACAGCCCCAGCATTTT.

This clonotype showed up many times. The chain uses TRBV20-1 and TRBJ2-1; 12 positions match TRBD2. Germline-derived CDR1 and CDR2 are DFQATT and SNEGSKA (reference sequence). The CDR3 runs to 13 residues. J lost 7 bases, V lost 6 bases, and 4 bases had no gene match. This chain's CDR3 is CSATSGGDNEQFF. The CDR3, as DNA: TGCAGTGCGACTAGCGGGGGTGATAATGAGCAGTTCTTC.

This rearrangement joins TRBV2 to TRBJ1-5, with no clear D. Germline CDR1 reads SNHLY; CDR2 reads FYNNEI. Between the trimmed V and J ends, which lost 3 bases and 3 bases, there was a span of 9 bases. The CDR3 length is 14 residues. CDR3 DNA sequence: TGTGCCAGCAGTGATGTCAGTTTCAATCAGCCCCAGCATTTT. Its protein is CASSDVSFNQPQHF.

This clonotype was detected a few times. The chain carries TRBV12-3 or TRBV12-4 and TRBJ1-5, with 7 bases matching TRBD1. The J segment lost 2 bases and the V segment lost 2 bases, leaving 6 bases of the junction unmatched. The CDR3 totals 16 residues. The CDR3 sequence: CASSLNRGGGNQPQHF. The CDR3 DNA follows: TGTGCCAGCAGTTTAAACAGGGGAGGCGGCAATCAGCCCCAGCATTTT.

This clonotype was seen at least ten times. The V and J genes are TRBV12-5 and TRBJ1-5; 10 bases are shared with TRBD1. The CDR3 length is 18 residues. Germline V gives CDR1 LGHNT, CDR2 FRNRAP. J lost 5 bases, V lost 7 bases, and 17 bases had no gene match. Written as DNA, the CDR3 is TGTGCTAGTGCACGGGACAGGGGAGAAATAAATCGTGATCAGCCCCAGCATTTT. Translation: CASARDRGEINRDQPQHF.

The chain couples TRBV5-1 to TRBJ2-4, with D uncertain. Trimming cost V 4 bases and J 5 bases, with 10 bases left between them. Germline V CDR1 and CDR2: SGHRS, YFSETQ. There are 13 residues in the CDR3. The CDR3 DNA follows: TGCGCCAGCAGCACCGGGCGAGAAAACATTCAGTACTTC. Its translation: CASSTGRENIQYF.

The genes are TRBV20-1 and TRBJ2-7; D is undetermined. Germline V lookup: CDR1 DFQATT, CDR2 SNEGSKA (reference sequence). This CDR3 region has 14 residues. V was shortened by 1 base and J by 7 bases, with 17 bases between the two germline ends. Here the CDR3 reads CSARGFGVRGEQYF. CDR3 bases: TGCAGTGCTAGAGGGTTCGGTGTGCGAGGTGAGCAGTACTTC.

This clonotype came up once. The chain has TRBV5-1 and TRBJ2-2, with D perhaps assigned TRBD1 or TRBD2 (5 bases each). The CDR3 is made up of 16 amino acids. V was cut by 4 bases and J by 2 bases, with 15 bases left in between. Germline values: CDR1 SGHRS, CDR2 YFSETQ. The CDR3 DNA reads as TGCGCCAGCAGCCCTCCCGGGACCCTTAACACCGGGGAGCTGTTTTTT. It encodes CASSPPGTLNTGELFF.

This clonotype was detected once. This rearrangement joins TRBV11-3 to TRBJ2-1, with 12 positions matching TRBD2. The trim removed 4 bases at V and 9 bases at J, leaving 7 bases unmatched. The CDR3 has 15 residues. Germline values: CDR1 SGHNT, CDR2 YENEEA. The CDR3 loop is CASSSLTSGRGEQFF. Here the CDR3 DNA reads TGTGCCAGCAGCTCCTTGACTAGCGGGAGAGGTGAGCAGTTCTTC. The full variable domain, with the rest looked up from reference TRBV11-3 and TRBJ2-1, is EAGVVQSPRYKIIEKKQPVAFWCNPISGHNTLYWYLQNLGQGPELLIRYENEEAVDDSQLPKDRFSAERLKGVDSTLKIQPAELGDSAVYLCASSSLTSGRGEQFFGPGTRLTVL.

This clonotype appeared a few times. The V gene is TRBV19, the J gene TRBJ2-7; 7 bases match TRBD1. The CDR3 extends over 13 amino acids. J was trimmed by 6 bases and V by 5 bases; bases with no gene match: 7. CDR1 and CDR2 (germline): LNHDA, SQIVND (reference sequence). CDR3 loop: CASSVETGTEQYF. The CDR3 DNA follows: TGTGCCAGTAGTGTCGAGACAGGGACCGAGCAGTACTTC.

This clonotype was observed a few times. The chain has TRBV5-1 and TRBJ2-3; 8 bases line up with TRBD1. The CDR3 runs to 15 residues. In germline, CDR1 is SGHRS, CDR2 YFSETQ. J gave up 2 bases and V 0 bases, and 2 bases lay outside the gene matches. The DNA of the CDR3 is TGCGCCAGCAGCTTGGACAGGGGGGCCACAGATACGCAGTATTTT. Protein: CASSLDRGATDTQYF.

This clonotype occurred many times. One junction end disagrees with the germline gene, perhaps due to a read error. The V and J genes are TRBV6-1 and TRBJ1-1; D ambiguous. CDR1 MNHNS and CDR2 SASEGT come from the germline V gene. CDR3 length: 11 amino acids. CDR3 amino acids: CASSERVRILF. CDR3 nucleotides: TGTGCCAGCAGTGAAAGGGTGAGGATCCTCTTT.